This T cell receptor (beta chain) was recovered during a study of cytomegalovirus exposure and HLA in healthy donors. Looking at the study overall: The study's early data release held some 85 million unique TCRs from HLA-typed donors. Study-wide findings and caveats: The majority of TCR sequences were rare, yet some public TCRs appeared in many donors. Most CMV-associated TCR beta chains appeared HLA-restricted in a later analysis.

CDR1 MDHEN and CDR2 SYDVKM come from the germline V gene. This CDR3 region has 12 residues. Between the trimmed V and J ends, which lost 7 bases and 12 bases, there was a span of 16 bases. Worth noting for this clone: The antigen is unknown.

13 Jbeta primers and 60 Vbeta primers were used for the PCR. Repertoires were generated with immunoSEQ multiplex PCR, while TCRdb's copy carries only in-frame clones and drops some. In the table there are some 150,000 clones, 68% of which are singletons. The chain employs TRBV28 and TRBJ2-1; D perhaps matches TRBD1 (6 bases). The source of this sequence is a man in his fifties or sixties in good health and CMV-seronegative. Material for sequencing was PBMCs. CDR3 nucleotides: TGTGCCAGCACCTCTAATTTAGGGGGGCAGTTCTTC. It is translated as CASTSNLGGQFF.